This paragraph covers one T cell receptor beta chain sequence. One end of the junction varies from germline; a read error may be responsible. The data were obtained in a study of blood T cell repertoires in COVID-19. Whole-study context: Nucleic acid was either cDNA or gDNA, and it came from T cells, B-cell-depleted T cells, or PBMCs.

Enrollees, about 18 to 95 years old, lived in approximately 25 US areas. Individuals in the exposed group had encountered a COVID-19 case within 2 weeks preceding study entry. Libraries were prepared by immunoSEQ multiplex PCR; TCRdb keeps only in-frame clonotypes and omits some of them. In the table there are roughly 200,000 clones, about 86% of which are singletons. Per the germline V gene, CDR1 is GTSNPN and CDR2 is SVGIG (reference sequence). The CDR3 spans 13 residues. The V gene is TRBV30, the J gene TRBJ2-7, with TRBD1 matching 12 bases. This sequence originates from a woman between 25 and 40 years old who had been exposed to COVID-19. The sample comprised PBMCs or T cells enriched from blood (not recorded which). This chain's CDR3 is CAGRDRGQREQYF. In DNA, the CDR3 is TGTGCCGGGAGGGACAGGGGGCAACGCGAGCAGTACTTC.